This record looks at one T cell receptor (beta chain) sequence and its context. This specimen belongs to a study of blood T cell repertoires in COVID-19. Study in general: Samples representing acute and convalescent COVID-19 were sourced from the United States, Italy and Spain. T cells, B-cell-depleted T cells, or PBMCs provided the cDNA or gDNA that served as material.

With 6 bases removed from V and 2 bases from J, the gap between germline ends came to 10 bases. Germline loops: CDR1 WSHSY, CDR2 SAAADI. The CDR3 sequence is 13 residues long. Original processing notes: Nucleated cell counts were estimated from reference gene primer amplification. The method was immunoSEQ multiplex PCR; TCRdb's version includes in-frame clones alone and lacks a portion of them. Clone size and V and J calls were adopted from that table, with D and trimming inferred from the DNA. The data contain some 390,000 clones, approximately 89% of them seen just once; the ten biggest clones take up around 1.5%. Seattle cases were enrolled at active infection and followed longitudinally.

This rearrangement joins TRBV10-2 to TRBJ1-2; possible D gene TRBD1, 6 bases. What was sequenced was peripheral blood. The receptor was derived from a woman aged 40 to 49 with COVID-19, enrolled during active disease. For the CDR3, the DNA is TGCGCCAGCAGAGACAGGTGGAACTATGGCTACACCTTC. Translating it yields CASRDRWNYGYTF.